This is a list of T cell receptor beta chains from one sample in a study of T cells in Graves' hyperthyroidism and ophthalmopathy. MiXCR was run by TCRdb on the multiplex PCR reads, yielding one entry per CDR3 protein. This sample yields nearly 600,000 distinct CDR3 sequences, of which roughly 13% are seen a single time; 4.5% to 6% belongs to the top ten. Sequencing input: blood. Receptor source: a woman in her twenties or thirties with Graves' hyperthyroidism that later progressed to Graves' ophthalmopathy. Both conserved end residues are part of each CDR3. D genes are given only for firm matches. Clone size is not always given. Where it is, it says once, few, many or a class for expanded clones.

clone_size	cdr3_length	d_call	v_call	j_call	cdr3_nt	cdr3_aa
many	11	-	TRBV30	TRBJ2-1	TGTGCCTGGACGTCCGAGAATGAGCAGTTCTTC	CAWTSENEQFF
-	19	TRBD1	TRBV19	TRBJ2-6	TGTGCCAGTAGTGCCCAACCGGGACAGGGGGCGAAAGGGGCCAACGTCCTGACTTTC	CASSAQPGQGAKGANVLTF
many	15	TRBD1	TRBV18	TRBJ1-1	TGTGCCAGCTCACAAGGGGGCCAGATGAACACTGAAGCTTTCTTT	CASSQGGQMNTEAFF
many	16	-	TRBV4-1	TRBJ2-5	TGCGCCAGCAGCCAAGAGTTTGGGGGGCATCTGGAGACCCAGTACTTC	CASSQEFGGHLETQYF
few	16	TRBD1	TRBV4-2	TRBJ1-6	TGTGCCAGCAGCCAAGGACAGGGGGGAAATAATTCACCCCTCCACTTT	CASSQGQGGNNSPLHF
many	15	-	TRBV19	TRBJ1-4	TGTGCCAGTAGTCCAAAACAGGCCGCGCCGGAAAAACTGTTTTTT	CASSPKQAAPEKLFF
many	16	-	TRBV4-1	TRBJ2-6	TGCGCCAGCAGCCAAGTCGTTCAATACGGGGCCAACGTCCTGACTTTC	CASSQVVQYGANVLTF
many	16	-	TRBV5-1	TRBJ1-3	TGCGCCAGCAGCTTGGCCGGTGAAGTCTCTGGAAACACCATATATTTT	CASSLAGEVSGNTIYF
-	17	-	TRBV18	TRBJ1-1	TGTGCCAGCTCACGCAAAGACGCAGGGTGGGGGAACCCTGAAGCTTTCTTT	CASSRKDAGWGNPEAFF
-	13	-	TRBV18	TRBJ1-1	TGTGCCAGCTCACCACCGGGCAGAAGTGAAGCTTTCTTT	CASSPPGRSEAFF
many	12	TRBD1	TRBV19	TRBJ2-7	TGTGCTAGCGACAGGGGGAGTGGCGAGCAGTACTTC	CASDRGSGEQYF
many	12	-	TRBV20-1	TRBJ1-2	TGCAGTGCTCCGACAGGCAACTATGGCTACACCTTC	CSAPTGNYGYTF
-	17	TRBD1	TRBV6-5	TRBJ1-3	TGTGCCAGCAGTTACTTTCAAGACCAGGGGGCTGGAAACACCATATATTTT	CASSYFQDQGAGNTIYF
-	14	TRBD1	TRBV20-1	TRBJ1-4	TGCAGTGCTAGAGATGGAACAGGGGAGGAAAAACTGTTTTTT	CSARDGTGEEKLFF
many	13	-	TRBV20-1	TRBJ2-7	TGCAGTGCTAGAGATGGGGAAACCTACGAGCAGTACTTC	CSARDGETYEQYF
many	14	-	TRBV10-3	TRBJ2-1	TGTGCCATCAGTGAGATGCGGGACGGTGATGAGCAGTTCTTC	CAISEMRDGDEQFF
many	13	-	TRBV20-1	TRBJ1-1	TGCAGTGCTAACGTCCCCAGCTCTCCTGAAGCTTTCTTT	CSANVPSSPEAFF
many	14	TRBD1	TRBV18	TRBJ1-2	TGTGCCAGCTCACCTCAGGACAGGGTGGATGGCTACACCTTC	CASSPQDRVDGYTF
many	17	TRBD1	TRBV6-2/TRBV6-3	TRBJ1-1	TGTGCCAGCAGTCACCCCGGGACAGGGGGAATGAACACTGAAGCTTTCTTT	CASSHPGTGGMNTEAFF
few	15	TRBD1	TRBV14	TRBJ1-6	TGTGCCAGCAGCCAAGAGACAGGGGGCAATTCACCCCTCCACTTT	CASSQETGGNSPLHF
many	18	-	TRBV11-2	TRBJ2-5	TGTGCCAGCAGCCCCGAACTGATGAGCGCCCCGTTTCAAGAGACCCAGTACTTC	CASSPELMSAPFQETQYF
many	15	TRBD2	TRBV4-1	TRBJ2-5	TGCGCCAGCAGCCAAGAGCCTAGCGGGAGGTGGGCCCAGTACTTC	CASSQEPSGRWAQYF
many	16	-	TRBV12-5	TRBJ2-2	TGTGCTAGTGGTGCCTCGGGTCAGCAAAGGGGCGGGGAGCTGTTTTTT	CASGASGQQRGGELFF
-	14	-	TRBV7-2	TRBJ1-2	TGTGCCAGCAGCTTAGATGCCCAGGGGCTCGGCTACACCTTC	CASSLDAQGLGYTF
many	14	TRBD1	TRBV5-1	TRBJ1-1	TGCGCCAGCAGCGGGGGGACAGGGGGCACTGAAGCTTTCTTT	CASSGGTGGTEAFF
-	15	TRBD2	TRBV20-1	TRBJ2-3	TGCAGTGCAAAGGGACTAGCGGAGGCGGGGGATACGCAGTATTTT	CSAKGLAEAGDTQYF
few	15	-	TRBV4-1	TRBJ1-2	TGCGCCAGCAGCCAGGATGCCGGGGACAACTATGGCTACACCTTC	CASSQDAGDNYGYTF
-	13	-	TRBV7-9	TRBJ2-5	TGTGTCAGCAGCACCCTGGTCGGAGAGACCCAGTACTTC	CVSSTLVGETQYF
-	13	-	TRBV6-2/TRBV6-3	TRBJ2-1	TGTGCCAGCACTTTAGACTTGTACAATGAGCAGTTCTTC	CASTLDLYNEQFF
many	16	-	TRBV6-1	TRBJ2-4	TGTGCCAGCAGCTTCGACTTGGAGGGGTTATGGAACATTCAGTACTTC	CASSFDLEGLWNIQYF
few	13	-	TRBV10-3	TRBJ2-2	TGTGCCATCAGTGTGGAGTACACCGGGGAGCTGTTTTTT	CAISVEYTGELFF
many	13	-	TRBV20-1	TRBJ1-1	TGCAGTGCTAGTGGTGTCGGAAACACTGAAGCTTTCTTT	CSASGVGNTEAFF
many	16	TRBD2	TRBV29-1	TRBJ2-3	TGCAGCGTTGAGCCATTGGCGGGAGATGGCACAGATACGCAGTATTTT	CSVEPLAGDGTDTQYF
many	15	-	TRBV15	TRBJ1-1	TGTGCCACCAGCAGAGTAGGGGGAATGAACACTGAAGCTTTCTTT	CATSRVGGMNTEAFF
-	19	-	TRBV14	TRBJ2-2	TGTGCCAGCAGCCAAGAAGGAGTTAGCGGCATAGGGGACACCGGGGAGCTGTTTTTT	CASSQEGVSGIGDTGELFF
many	15	-	TRBV11-2	TRBJ2-7	TGTGCCAGCAGCTTCCCCTCGGGGGACAGCCACGAGCAGTACTTC	CASSFPSGDSHEQYF
many	14	-	TRBV3-1	TRBJ2-7	TGTGCCAGCAGCCCCCCGGGATCGTATTACGAGCAGTACTTC	CASSPPGSYYEQYF
-	14	-	TRBV30	TRBJ2-1	TGTGCCTGGAGTGTCGGCACCAGACAGGGAGGGCAGTTCTTC	CAWSVGTRQGGQFF
many	15	TRBD1	TRBV15	TRBJ1-1	TGTGCCACCAGACAGGGGGAAAGAATTAACACTGAAGCTTTCTTT	CATRQGERINTEAFF
many	15	-	TRBV6-1	TRBJ1-5	TGTGCCAGCAAGGACAGACCGTATAGCAATCAGCCCCAGCATTTT	CASKDRPYSNQPQHF
many	16	-	TRBV15	TRBJ1-3	TGTGCCACCAGCAGAGATTCCGCAGCAGCTGGAAACACCATATATTTT	CATSRDSAAAGNTIYF
few	15	-	TRBV6-1	TRBJ1-5	TGTGCCAGCAGCCCAACAACGGCGTCCCACCAGCCCCAGCATTTT	CASSPTTASHQPQHF
many	15	TRBD2	TRBV4-2	TRBJ2-5	TGTGCCAGCAGCCAGACGACTAGCGGGTCAGAGACCCAGTACTTC	CASSQTTSGSETQYF
-	15	TRBD1	TRBV4-3	TRBJ2-7	TGCGCCAGCAGCCTCCGGGACAGTCGTTCGTACGAGCAGTACTTC	CASSLRDSRSYEQYF
-	14	-	TRBV5-4	TRBJ2-2	TGTGCCAGCAGTCCCCGTAGGACTACCGGGGAGCTGTTTTTT	CASSPRRTTGELFF
many	14	-	TRBV20-1	TRBJ1-4	TGCAGTGCTAGGGCGGTAGAGTCTAATGAAAAACTGTTTTTT	CSARAVESNEKLFF
few	13	-	TRBV6-2/TRBV6-3	TRBJ1-1	TGTGCCAGCAGTTACTCTCACTCGCTAAGAGCTTTCTTT	CASSYSHSLRAFF
few	13	-	TRBV10-3	TRBJ1-2	TGTGCCATCAGTGACGGCAGGGAGAATGGCTACACCTTC	CAISDGRENGYTF
few	15	TRBD2	TRBV27	TRBJ2-3	TGTGCCAGCAGTTTCGGGACTAGCGAAAGAGATACGCAGTATTTT	CASSFGTSERDTQYF
many	15	TRBD1	TRBV12-3/TRBV12-4	TRBJ1-1	TGTGCCAGCTTCGAGGACAGGGTTAGTGGGACTGAAGCTTTCTTT	CASFEDRVSGTEAFF
-	14	-	TRBV30	TRBJ2-1	TGTGCCTGGAGTGGTGTTAGCCGCGACACTGAGCAGTTCTTC	CAWSGVSRDTEQFF
-	16	TRBD1	TRBV12-3/TRBV12-4	TRBJ2-2	TGTGCCAGCAGGAGGCGGGACAGGGGTCGGACCGGGGAGCTGTTTTTT	CASRRRDRGRTGELFF
many	12	-	TRBV27	TRBJ1-2	TGTGCCAGCAAACAGGGTGACGGTGGCTACACCTTC	CASKQGDGGYTF
-	14	-	TRBV6-2/TRBV6-3	TRBJ1-3	TGTGCCAGCAGAAGCGGAGATACAGACAACACCATATATTTT	CASRSGDTDNTIYF
many	17	-	TRBV19	TRBJ1-5	TGTGCCAGTAGTGCCCCACTATCAGGTGATAGCAATCAGCCCCAGCATTTT	CASSAPLSGDSNQPQHF
many	14	-	TRBV18	TRBJ2-7	TGTGCCAGCTCACCACCGGGAGGCGCCTACGAGCAGTACTTC	CASSPPGGAYEQYF
many	15	-	TRBV28	TRBJ1-5	TGTGCCAGCAGGCAAGGGGGGGGAACTGGTCAGCCCCAGCATTTT	CASRQGGGTGQPQHF